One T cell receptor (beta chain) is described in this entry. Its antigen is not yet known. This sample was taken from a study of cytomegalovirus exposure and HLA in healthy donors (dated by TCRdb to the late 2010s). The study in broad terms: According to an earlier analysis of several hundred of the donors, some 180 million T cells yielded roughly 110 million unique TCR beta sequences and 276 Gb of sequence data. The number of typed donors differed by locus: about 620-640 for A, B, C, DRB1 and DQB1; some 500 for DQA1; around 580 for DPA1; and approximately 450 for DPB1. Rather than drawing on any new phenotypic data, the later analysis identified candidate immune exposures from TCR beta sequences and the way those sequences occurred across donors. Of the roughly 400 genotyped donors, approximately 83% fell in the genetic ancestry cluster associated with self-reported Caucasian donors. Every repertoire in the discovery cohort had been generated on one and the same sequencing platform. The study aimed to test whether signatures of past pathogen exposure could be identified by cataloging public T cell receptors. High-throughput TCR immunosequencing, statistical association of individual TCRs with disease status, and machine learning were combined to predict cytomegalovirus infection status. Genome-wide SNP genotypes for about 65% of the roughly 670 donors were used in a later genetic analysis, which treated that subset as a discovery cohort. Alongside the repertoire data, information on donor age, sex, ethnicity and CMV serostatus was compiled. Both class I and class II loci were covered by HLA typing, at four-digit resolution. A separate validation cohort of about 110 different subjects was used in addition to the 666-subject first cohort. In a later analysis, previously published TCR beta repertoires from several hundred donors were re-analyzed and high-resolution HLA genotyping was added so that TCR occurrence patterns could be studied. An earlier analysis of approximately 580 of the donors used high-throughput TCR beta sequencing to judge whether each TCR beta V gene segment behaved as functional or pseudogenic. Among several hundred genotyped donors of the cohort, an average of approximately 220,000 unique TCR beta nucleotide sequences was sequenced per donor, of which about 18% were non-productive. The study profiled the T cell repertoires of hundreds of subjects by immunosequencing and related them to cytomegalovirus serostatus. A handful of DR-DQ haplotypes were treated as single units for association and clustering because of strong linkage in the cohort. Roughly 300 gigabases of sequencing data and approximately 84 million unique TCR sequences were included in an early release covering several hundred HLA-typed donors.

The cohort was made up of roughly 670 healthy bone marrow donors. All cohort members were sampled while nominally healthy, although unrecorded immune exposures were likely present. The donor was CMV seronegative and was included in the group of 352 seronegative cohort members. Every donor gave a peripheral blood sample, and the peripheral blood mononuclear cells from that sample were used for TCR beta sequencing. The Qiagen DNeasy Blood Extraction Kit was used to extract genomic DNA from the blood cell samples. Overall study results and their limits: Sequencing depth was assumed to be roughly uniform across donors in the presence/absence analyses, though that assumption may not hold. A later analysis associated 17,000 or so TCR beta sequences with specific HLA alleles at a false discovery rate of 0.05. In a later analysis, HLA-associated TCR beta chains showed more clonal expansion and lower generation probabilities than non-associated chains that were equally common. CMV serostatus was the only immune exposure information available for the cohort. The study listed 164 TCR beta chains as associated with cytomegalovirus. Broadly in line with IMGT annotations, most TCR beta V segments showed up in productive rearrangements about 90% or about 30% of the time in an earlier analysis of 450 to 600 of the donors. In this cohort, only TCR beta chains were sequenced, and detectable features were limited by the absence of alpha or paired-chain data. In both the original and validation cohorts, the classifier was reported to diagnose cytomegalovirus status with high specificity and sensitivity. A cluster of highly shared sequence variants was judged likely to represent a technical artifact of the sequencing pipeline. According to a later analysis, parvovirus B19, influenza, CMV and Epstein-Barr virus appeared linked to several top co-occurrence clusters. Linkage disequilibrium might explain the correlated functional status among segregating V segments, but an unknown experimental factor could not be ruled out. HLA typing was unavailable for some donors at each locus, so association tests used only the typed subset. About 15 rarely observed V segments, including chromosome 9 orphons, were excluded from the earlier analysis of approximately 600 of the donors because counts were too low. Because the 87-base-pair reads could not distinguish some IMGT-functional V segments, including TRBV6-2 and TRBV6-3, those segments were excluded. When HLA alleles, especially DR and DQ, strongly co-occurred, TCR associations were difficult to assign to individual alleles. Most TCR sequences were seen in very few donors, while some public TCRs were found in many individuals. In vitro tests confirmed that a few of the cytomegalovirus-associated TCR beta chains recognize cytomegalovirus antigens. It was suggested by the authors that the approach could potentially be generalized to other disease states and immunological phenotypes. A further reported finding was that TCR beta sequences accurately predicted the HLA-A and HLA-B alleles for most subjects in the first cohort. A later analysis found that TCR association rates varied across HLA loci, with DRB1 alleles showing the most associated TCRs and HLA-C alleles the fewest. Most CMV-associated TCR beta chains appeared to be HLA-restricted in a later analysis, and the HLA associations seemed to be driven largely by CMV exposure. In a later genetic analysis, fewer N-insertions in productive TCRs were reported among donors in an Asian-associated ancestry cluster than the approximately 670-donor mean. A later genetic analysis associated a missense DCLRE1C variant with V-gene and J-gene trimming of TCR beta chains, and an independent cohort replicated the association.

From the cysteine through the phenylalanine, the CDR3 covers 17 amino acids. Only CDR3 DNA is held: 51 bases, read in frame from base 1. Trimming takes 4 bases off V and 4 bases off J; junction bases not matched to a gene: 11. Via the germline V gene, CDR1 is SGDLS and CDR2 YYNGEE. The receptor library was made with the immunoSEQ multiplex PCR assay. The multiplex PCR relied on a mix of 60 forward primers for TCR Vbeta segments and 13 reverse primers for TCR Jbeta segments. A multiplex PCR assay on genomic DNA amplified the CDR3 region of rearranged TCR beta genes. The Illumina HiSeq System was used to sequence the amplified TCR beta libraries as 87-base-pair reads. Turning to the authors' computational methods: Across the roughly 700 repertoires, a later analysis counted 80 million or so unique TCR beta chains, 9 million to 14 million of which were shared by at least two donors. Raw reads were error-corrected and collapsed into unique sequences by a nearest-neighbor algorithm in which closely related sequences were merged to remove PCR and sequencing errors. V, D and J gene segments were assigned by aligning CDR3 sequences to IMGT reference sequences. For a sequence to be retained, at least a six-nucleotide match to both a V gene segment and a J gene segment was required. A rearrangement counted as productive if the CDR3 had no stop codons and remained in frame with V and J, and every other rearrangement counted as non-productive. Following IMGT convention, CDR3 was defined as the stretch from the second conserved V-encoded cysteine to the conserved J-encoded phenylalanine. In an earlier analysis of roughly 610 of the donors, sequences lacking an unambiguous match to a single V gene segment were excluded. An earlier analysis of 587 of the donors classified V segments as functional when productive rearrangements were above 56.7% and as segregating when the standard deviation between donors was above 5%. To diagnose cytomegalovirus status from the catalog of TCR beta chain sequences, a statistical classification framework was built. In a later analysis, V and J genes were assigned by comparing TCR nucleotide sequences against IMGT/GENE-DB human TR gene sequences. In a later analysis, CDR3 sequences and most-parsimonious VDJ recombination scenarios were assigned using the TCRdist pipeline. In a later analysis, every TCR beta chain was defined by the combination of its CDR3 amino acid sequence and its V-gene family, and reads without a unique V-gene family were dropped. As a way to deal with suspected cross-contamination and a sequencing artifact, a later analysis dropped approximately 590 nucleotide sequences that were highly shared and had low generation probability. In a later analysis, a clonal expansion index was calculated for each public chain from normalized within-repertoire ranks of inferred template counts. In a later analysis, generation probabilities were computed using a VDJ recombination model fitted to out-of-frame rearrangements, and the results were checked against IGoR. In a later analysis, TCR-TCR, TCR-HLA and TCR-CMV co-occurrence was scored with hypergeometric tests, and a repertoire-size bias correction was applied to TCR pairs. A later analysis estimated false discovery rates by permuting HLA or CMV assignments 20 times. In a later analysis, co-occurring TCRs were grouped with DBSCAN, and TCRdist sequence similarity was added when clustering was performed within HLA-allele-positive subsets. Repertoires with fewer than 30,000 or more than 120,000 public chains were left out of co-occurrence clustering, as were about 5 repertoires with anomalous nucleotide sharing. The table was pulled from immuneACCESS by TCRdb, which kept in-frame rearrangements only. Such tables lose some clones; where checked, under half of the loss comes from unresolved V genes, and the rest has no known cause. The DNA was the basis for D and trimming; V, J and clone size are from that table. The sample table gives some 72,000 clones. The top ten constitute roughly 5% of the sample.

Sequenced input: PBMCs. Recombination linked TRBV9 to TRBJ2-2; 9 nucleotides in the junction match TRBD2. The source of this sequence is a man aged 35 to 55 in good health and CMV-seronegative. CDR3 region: CASSHLAGSARTGELFF. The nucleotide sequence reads TGTGCCAGCAGCCATCTAGCGGGGAGCGCCCGCACCGGGGAGCTGTTTTTT.